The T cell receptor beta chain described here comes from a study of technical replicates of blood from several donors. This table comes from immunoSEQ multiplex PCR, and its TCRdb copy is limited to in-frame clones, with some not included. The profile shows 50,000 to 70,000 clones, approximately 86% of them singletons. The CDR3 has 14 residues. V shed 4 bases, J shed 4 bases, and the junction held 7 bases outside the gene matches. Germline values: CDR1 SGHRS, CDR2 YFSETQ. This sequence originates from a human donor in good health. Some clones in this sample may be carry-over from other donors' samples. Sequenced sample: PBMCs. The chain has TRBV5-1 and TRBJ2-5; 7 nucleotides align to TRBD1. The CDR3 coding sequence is TGCGCCAGCAGCCCCCGGGACAGCGGAGAGACCCAGTACTTC. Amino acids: CASSPRDSGETQYF.